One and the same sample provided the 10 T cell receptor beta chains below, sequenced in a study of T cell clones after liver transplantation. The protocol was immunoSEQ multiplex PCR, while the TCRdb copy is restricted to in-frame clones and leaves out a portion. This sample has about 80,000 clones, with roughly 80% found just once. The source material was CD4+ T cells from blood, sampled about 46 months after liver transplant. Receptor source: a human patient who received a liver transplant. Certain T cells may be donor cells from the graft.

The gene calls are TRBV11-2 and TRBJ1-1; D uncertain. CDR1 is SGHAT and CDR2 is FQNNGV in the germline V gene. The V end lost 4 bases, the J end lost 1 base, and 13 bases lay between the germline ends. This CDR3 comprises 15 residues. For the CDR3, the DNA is TGTGCCAGCAGCTCTGGACTCTGGCGGAACACTGAAGCTTTCTTT. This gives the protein CASSSGLWRNTEAFF.

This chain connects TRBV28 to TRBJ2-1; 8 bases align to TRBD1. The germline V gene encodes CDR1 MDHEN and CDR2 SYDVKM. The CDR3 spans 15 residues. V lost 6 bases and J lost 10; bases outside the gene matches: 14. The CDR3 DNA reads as TGTGCCAGCAGGCCATGGACAGGGCCGTCAGGAGAGCAGTTCTTC. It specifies CASRPWTGPSGEQFF.

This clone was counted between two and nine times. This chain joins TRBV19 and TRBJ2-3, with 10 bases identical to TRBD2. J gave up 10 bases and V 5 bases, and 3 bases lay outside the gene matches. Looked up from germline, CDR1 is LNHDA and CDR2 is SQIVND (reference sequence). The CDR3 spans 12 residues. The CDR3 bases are TGTGCCAGTAGTGGGGGACTAGCGTCGCAGTATTTT. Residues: CASSGGLASQYF. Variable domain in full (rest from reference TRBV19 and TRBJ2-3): DGGITQSPKYLFRKEGQNVTLSCEQNLNHDAMYWYRQDPGQGLRLIYYSQIVNDFQKGDIAEGYSVSREKKESFPLTVTSAQKNPTAFYLCASSGGLASQYFGPGTRLTVL.

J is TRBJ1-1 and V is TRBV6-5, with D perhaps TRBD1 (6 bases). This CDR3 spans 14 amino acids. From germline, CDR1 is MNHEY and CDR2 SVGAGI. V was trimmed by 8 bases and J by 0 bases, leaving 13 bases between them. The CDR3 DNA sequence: TGTGCCAGCCCCGGGGGGCCCATGAACACTGAAGCTTTCTTT. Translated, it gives CASPGGPMNTEAFF.

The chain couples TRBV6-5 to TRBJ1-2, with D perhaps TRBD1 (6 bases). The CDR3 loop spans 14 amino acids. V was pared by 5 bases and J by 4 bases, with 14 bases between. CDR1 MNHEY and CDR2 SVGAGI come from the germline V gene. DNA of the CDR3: TGTGCCAGCAGTGAAGAAAGGGGGGTCTATGGCTACACCTTC. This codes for CASSEERGVYGYTF.

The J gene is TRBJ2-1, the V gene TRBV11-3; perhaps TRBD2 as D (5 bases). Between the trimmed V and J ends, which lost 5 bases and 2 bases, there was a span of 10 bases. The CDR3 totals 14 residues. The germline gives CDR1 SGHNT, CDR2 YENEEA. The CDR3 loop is CASSPNSAYNEQFF. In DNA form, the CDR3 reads TGTGCCAGCAGCCCGAATAGCGCCTACAATGAGCAGTTCTTC. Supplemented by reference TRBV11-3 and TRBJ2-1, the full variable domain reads EAGVVQSPRYKIIEKKQPVAFWCNPISGHNTLYWYLQNLGQGPELLIRYENEEAVDDSQLPKDRFSAERLKGVDSTLKIQPAELGDSAVYLCASSPNSAYNEQFFGPGTRLTVL.

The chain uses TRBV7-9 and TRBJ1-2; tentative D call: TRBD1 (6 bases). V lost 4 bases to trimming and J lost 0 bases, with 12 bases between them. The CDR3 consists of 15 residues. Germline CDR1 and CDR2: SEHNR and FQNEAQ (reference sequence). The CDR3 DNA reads TGTGCCAGCAGCTGGGGACACTTAGCTAACTATGGCTACACCTTC. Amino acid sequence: CASSWGHLANYGYTF.

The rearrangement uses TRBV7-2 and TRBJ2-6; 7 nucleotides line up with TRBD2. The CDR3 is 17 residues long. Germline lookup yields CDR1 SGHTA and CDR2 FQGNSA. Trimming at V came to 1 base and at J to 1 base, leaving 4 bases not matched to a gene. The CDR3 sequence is CASSLDWRESGANVLTF. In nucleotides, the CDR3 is TGTGCCAGCAGCTTAGACTGGCGGGAGTCTGGGGCCAACGTCCTGACTTTC.

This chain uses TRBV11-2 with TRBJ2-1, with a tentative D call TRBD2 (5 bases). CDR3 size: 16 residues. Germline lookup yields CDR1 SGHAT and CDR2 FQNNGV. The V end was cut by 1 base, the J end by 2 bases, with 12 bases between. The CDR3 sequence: CASSLGLDLAYNEQFF. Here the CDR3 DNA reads TGTGCCAGCAGCTTAGGTTTGGACTTAGCCTACAATGAGCAGTTCTTC.

This CDR3 is CASSQTGANTGELFF. The DNA for the CDR3 is TGTGCCAGCAGCCAGACAGGGGCGAACACCGGGGAGCTGTTTTTT. The chain links TRBV7-3 to TRBJ2-2; 8 bases fit TRBD1. V lost 5 bases, J lost 0 bases, and 2 bases stayed unmatched. CDR3 length equals 15 residues. CDR1 SGHTA and CDR2 FQGTGA come from the germline V gene.